These 9 T cell receptor beta chains were sequenced from one sample in a study of Graves' ophthalmopathy and Graves' hyperthyroidism. The TCR beta CDR3 regions underwent amplification from RNA transcripts. The library came from an HTBI-primed first-round RT-PCR and a second-round multiplex PCR. TCRdb re-called the multiplex PCR reads through MiXCR, storing one row per CDR3 protein. The sample includes 560,000 or so distinct CDR3 sequences, roughly 40% seen only once; the top ten take around 4%. The sequencing input was peripheral blood or thyroid tissue (not recorded which). These TCRs come from an adult man with Graves' hyperthyroidism.

This clonotype was observed many times. The V and J genes are TRBV2 and TRBJ1-1, with a weak D call TRBD1 (6 bases). The germline gives CDR1 SNHLY, CDR2 FYNNEI. The CDR3 sequence is 10 residues long. The ends were cut back, 9 bases at V and 6 bases at J, with 8 bases in the middle. The CDR3 sequence is CASQGPEAFF. The CDR3, as DNA: TGTGCCAGTCAGGGGCCTGAAGCTTTCTTT.

This clonotype was recorded at least ten times. J is TRBJ1-6 and V is TRBV6-6; 8 nucleotides agree with TRBD1. The CDR3 contains 15 residues. The J segment lost 3 bases and the V segment lost 4 bases, leaving 2 bases of the junction unmatched. CDR1 and CDR2 (germline): MNHNY, SVGAGI (reference sequence). The CDR3 loop is CASSLTGDYNSPLHF. CDR3 nucleotide sequence: TGTGCCAGCAGTTTGACAGGGGACTATAATTCACCCCTCCACTTT.

This clonotype was recorded at least ten times. The chain links TRBV6-6 to TRBJ1-1; D remains ambiguous. This CDR3 spans 13 amino acids. V was clipped by 5 bases and J by 1 base, with 8 bases between them. CDR1 MNHNY and CDR2 SVGAGI come from the germline V gene (reference sequence). The CDR3 protein is CASSQRGNTEAFF. CDR3 coding DNA: TGTGCCAGCAGTCAGAGAGGGAACACTGAAGCTTTCTTT.

The chain combines TRBV10-3 with TRBJ2-5; perhaps TRBD1 as D (6 bases). V lost 3 bases, J lost 4 bases, and 12 bases lay in between. The CDR3 has 14 residues. CDR1 is ENHRY, CDR2 SYGVKD, per germline. CDR3 loop: CAISDRGHSETQYF. Written as DNA, the CDR3 is TGTGCCATCAGTGATCGGGGACACTCAGAGACCCAGTACTTC.

This chain joins TRBV29-1 and TRBJ2-5, with a possible D match to TRBD2 (6 bases). This CDR3 spans 13 amino acids. Trimming pared 5 bases from V and 5 bases from J, leaving 15 bases between. Germline values: CDR1 SQVTM, CDR2 ANQGSEA. The CDR3, as DNA: TGCAGCGTTTGGCAGGGAGGCGTGGAGACCCAGTACTTC. Its protein is CSVWQGGVETQYF.

The V call is TRBV20-1, the J call TRBJ1-2; no clear D gene. V was cut by 7 bases and J by 5 bases, with 20 bases left in between. Germline lookup yields CDR1 DFQATT and CDR2 SNEGSKA (reference sequence). The CDR3 loop spans 14 amino acids. CDR3 in DNA: TGCAGTGGCCTAGTCGGAGATACGCAGTATGGCTACACCTTC. Amino acid sequence: CSGLVGDTQYGYTF.

This sequence joins TRBV7-2 and TRBJ2-5; the D gene is possibly TRBD2 (5 bases). CDR1 and CDR2 from the germline V gene are SGHTA and FQGNSA. V gave up 0 bases and J gave up 5 bases, with 13 bases separating them. This CDR3 has 15 amino acids. CDR3 protein: CASSLADGGVETQYF. CDR3 bases: TGTGCCAGCAGCTTAGCCGACGGAGGTGTGGAGACCCAGTACTTC.

At least ten counts were recorded for this clonotype. This chain connects TRBV7-6 to TRBJ1-6; perhaps TRBD1 as D (5 bases). The CDR3 is made up of 14 amino acids. CDR1 SGHVS and CDR2 FNYEAQ come from the germline V gene. V was cut by 5 bases and J by 7 bases, with 12 bases left in between. CDR3 sequence (DNA): TGTGCCAGCAGCCCAGGACAAGAAAATTCACCCCTCCACTTT. Its protein is CASSPGQENSPLHF.

There are many counts of this clonotype. V and J are TRBV7-9 and TRBJ2-5; 7 bases match TRBD1. Germline V gene data show CDR1 as SEHNR and CDR2 as FQNEAQ (reference sequence). CDR3 length equals 17 residues. The V gene end was trimmed by 2 bases and the J gene end by 1 base; junction bases not matched to a gene: 10. The CDR3 is CASSLPFDRVTQETQYF. In DNA, the CDR3 is TGTGCCAGCAGCTTACCTTTTGACAGGGTCACCCAAGAGACCCAGTACTTC.